Shown below are 9 T cell receptor beta chains from a single sample sequenced in a study of human T cells and chemical hapten exposure. TCRdb reanalysed the RACE reads using MiXCR and keeps one entry per CDR3 protein. The sample includes 75,000 to 100,000 distinct CDR3 sequences, 10% to 15% of them seen just once. Indicated time point: patch test 1, 2 weeks after DPC sensitization. The treatment here: therapeutic diphenylcyclopropenone sensitization with weekly scalp DPC. The sample in question was whole blood, obtained in connection with sensitization to the hapten diphenylcyclopropenone (DPC). Receptors were obtained from an older woman with alopecia areata. Some clones in this sample may be carry-over from other donors' samples.

The table lists this clonotype with a few counts. The V gene is TRBV20-1, the J gene TRBJ2-2; 8 positions match TRBD1. J gave up 5 bases and V 4 bases, and 6 bases lay outside the gene matches. The germline V gene encodes CDR1 DFQATT and CDR2 SNEGSKA (reference sequence). There are 14 residues in the CDR3. CDR3 region: CSATTGGDTGELFF. CDR3 nucleotide sequence: TGCAGTGCTACTACAGGGGGTGATACCGGGGAGCTGTTTTTT.

This clonotype was detected ten times or more. The rearrangement joins TRBV7-2 to TRBJ2-2; the D is unclear. From germline, CDR1 is SGHTA and CDR2 FQGNSA. The CDR3 is 12 residues long. The V and J ends lost 4 bases and 4 bases respectively, with 4 bases between them. CDR3 nucleotide sequence: TGTGCCAGCAGCTACCCCACCGGGGAGCTGTTTTTT. Protein: CASSYPTGELFF.

This clonotype was seen ten or more times. This chain joins TRBV10-1 and TRBJ2-5; TRBD1 matches 7 bases. V trimming: 3 bases; J trimming: 5 bases; junction bases outside the gene matches: 9. CDR3 length equals 15 residues. The germline gives CDR1 WNHNN, CDR2 SYGVQD (reference sequence). The CDR3 loop reads CASSDGQGEWETQYF. DNA for the CDR3: TGCGCCAGCAGTGATGGCCAGGGGGAGTGGGAGACCCAGTACTTC.

This clonotype was observed a handful of times. This rearrangement joins TRBV14 to TRBJ1-6, with D unclear. Per the germline V gene, CDR1 is SGHDN and CDR2 is FVKESK. V lost 0 bases and J lost 10, with 4 bases in between. The CDR3 is made up of 12 amino acids. CDR3 DNA: TGTGCCAGCAGCCAAGATGAGTCACCCCTCCACTTT. Translating it yields CASSQDESPLHF.

This clonotype was observed a few times. The chain carries TRBV19 and TRBJ2-3; perhaps TRBD1 as D (6 bases). The CDR3 loop spans 17 amino acids. Per germline, CDR1 LNHDA and CDR2 SQIVND (reference sequence). Between the trimmed V and J ends, which lost 5 bases and 0 bases, there was a span of 18 bases. Here the CDR3 reads CASSPDPQGRSTDTQYF. The CDR3 DNA reads TGTGCCAGTAGTCCGGACCCACAGGGAAGAAGCACAGATACGCAGTATTTT.

The J gene is TRBJ2-7, the V gene TRBV20-1; TRBD1 agrees at 10 bases. Trimming cost V 0 bases and J 4 bases; bases outside gene matches: 6. From germline, CDR1 is DFQATT and CDR2 SNEGSKA (reference sequence). The CDR3 totals 15 residues. CDR3 nucleotide sequence: TGCAGTGCTAGAGACTACCAGGACAGGGGGTACGAGCAGTACTTC. It is translated as CSARDYQDRGYEQYF.

This clonotype has a handful of counts. This chain uses TRBV6-5 with TRBJ1-6; perhaps TRBD1 as D (5 bases). CDR3 length equals 14 residues. The ends were cut back, 0 bases at V and 10 bases at J, with 10 bases in the middle. Germline V gene lookup returns CDR1 MNHEY and CDR2 SVGAGI. The CDR3 loop reads CASSYSGGLSPLHF. CDR3 in DNA: TGTGCCAGCAGTTACTCTGGGGGACTGTCACCCCTCCACTTT.

CDR3 sequence reads: CASSLVQSNQPQHF. CDR3 bases: TGTGCCAGCAGCTTAGTTCAGAGCAATCAGCCCCAGCATTTT. The chain has TRBV7-9 and TRBJ1-5; D call uncertain. V dropped 1 base and J dropped 1 base, with 5 bases sitting between them. This CDR3 region has 14 residues. Germline-derived CDR1 and CDR2 are SEHNR and FQNEAQ (reference sequence).

The CDR3 DNA is TGTGCCAGCAGTATAGGACTAGCGGGGGGAAATTCCTACAATGAGCAGTTCTTC. Translated, it gives CASSIGLAGGNSYNEQFF. This chain joins TRBV6-5 and TRBJ2-1; 14 bases are shared with TRBD2. V was clipped by 5 bases and J by 1 base; unmatched bases: 7. Germline loops: CDR1 MNHEY, CDR2 SVGAGI. This CDR3 is built from 18 residues.